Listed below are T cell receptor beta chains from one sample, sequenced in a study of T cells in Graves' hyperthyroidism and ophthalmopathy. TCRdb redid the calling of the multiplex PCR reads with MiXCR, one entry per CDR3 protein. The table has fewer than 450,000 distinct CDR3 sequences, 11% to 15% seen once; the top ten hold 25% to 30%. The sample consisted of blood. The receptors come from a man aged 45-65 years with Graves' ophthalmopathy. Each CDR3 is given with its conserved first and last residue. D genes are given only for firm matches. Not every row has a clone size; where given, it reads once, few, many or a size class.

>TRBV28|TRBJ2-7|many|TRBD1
TGTGCCAGCAGTCGGACAGGCCGCTACTACGAGCAGTACTTC
CASSRTGRYYEQYF
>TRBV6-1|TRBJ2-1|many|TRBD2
TGTGCCAGCAGTGATCTAGCGGGAGGTTACAATGAGCAGTTCTTC
CASSDLAGGYNEQFF
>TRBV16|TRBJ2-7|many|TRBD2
TGTGCCAGCAGCCGCCCAGCTGGCCTAGCGGGGGCCTACGAGCAGTACTTC
CASSRPAGLAGAYEQYF
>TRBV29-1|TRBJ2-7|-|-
TGCAGCGTTCTCAGCGGATCCGCTGCCTACGAGCAGTACTTC
CSVLSGSAAYEQYF
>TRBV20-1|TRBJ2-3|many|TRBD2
TGCAGTGCTAGAGGACAGGGACTAGCGGGATTGGATACGCAGTATTTT
CSARGQGLAGLDTQYF
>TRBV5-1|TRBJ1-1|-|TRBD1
TGCGCCGGCAGCTGGGACAGGGGGACTGAAGCTTTCTTT
CAGSWDRGTEAFF
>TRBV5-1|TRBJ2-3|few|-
TGCGCCAGCACCAGGGGAGCAGATACGCAGTATTTT
CASTRGADTQYF
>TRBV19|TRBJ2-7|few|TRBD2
TGTGCCAGTAGTACGCTTTCCCTCGGGACTAGCGGGAGCTACGAGCAGTACTTC
CASSTLSLGTSGSYEQYF
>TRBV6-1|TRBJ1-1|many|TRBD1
TGTGCCAGCAGTGTCCGGACAGGGGACTACTCTGAAGCTTTCTTT
CASSVRTGDYSEAFF
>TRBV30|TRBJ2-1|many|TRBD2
TGTGCCTGGAGACCCCGGGACTACGTCCGCAATGAGCAGTTCTTC
CAWRPRDYVRNEQFF
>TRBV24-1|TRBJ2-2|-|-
TGTGCCACCAGTGACGAGAAGACAAACGGGGAGCTGTTTTTT
CATSDEKTNGELFF
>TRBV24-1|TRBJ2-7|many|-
TGTGCCACCAGTGAGAATATCCGGGACATATCCTACGAGCAGTACTTC
CATSENIRDISYEQYF
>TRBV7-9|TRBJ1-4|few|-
TGTGCCAGCAGCGTTCTGAGTGCAACTAATGAAAAACTGTTTTTT
CASSVLSATNEKLFF
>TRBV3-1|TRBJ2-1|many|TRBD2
TGTGCCAGCAGCCAAGCAGCAGCGGGAGGCAATGAGCAGTTCTTC
CASSQAAAGGNEQFF
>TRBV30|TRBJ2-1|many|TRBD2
TGTGCCGCCCAACGGGAGGGCCAGTGGGAGCAGTTCTTC
CAAQREGQWEQFF
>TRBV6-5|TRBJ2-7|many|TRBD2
TGTGCCAGCAGTTACATGGCGGGAGGCATCTACGAGCAGTACTTC
CASSYMAGGIYEQYF